Included here is one T cell receptor (beta chain) sequence, with context. Its antigen is still unknown. There are 16 residues in the CDR3. The V and J ends lost 3 bases and 2 bases respectively, with 14 bases between them. The germline CDR1 and CDR2 sequences are MNHEY and SVGAGI. These data originate in a study of shared clonotypes between healthy human individuals. Only in-frame clones appear in the TCRdb table, and some are missing; sequencing was by immunoSEQ multiplex PCR. Counted here are about 1 million clones, roughly 70% occurring once; the ten biggest clones make up roughly 1.5%. Study-level results: Some naive CD4 clonotypes, roughly 4.7%, turned up in common across a few donors.

The chain employs TRBV6-5 and TRBJ1-3, with D possibly matching TRBD1 (5 bases). The specimen was memory CD4+ T cells sorted from blood. Described subset: CD45RA-negative fraction. The sequence came from a young man in good health. CDR3 loop: CASSYGLSTAGNTIYF. CDR3 coding DNA: TGTGCCAGCAGTTATGGCCTATCGACAGCTGGAAACACCATATATTTT.